This T cell receptor (beta chain) was sequenced in a study of blood T cells in healthy people across ages. With a J-beta primer mix and a sample-barcoded 5' primer, a second PCR ran about 6 to 11 cycles. Every sample gave at least 2.5 million paired-end reads containing CDR3. TCRdb redid the calling of the 5' RACE reads with MiXCR, one entry per CDR3 protein. The data contain 650,000 to 700,000 distinct CDR3 sequences, more than 45% of them singletons. This clonotype was seen more than once but under ten times. One end of the junction is discordant with germline, which a read error may explain. The length of the CDR3 is 14 residues.

This chain joins TRBV12-3 or TRBV12-4 and TRBJ1-2; D is possibly TRBD1 (5 bases). The source material was blood. The TCR comes from a woman older than 75 in good health. The DNA for the CDR3 is TGTGTCAGCAGTCCTGACAGATACCTATATGGCTACACCTTC. This encodes CVSSPDRYLYGYTF.